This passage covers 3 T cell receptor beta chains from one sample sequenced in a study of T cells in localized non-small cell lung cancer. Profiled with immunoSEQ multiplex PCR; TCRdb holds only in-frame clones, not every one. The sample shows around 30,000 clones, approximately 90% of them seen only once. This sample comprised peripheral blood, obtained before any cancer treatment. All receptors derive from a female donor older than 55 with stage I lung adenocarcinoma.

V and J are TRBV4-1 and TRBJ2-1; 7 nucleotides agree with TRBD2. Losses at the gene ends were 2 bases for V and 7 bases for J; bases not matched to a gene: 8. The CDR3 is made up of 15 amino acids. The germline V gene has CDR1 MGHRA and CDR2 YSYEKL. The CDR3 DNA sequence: TGCGCCAGCAGCCAAAACCCGACTAGCAGGAATGAGCAGTTCTTC. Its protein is CASSQNPTSRNEQFF.

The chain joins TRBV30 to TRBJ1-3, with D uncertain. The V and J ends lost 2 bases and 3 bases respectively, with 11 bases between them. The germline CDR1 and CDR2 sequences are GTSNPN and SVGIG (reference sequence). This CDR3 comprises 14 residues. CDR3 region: CAWSFLGVGNTIYF. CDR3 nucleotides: TGTGCCTGGAGTTTCTTGGGCGTTGGAAACACCATATATTTT.

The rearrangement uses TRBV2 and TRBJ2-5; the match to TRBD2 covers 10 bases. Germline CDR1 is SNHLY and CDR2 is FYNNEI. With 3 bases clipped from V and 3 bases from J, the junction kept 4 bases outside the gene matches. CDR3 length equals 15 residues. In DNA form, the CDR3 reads TGTGCCAGCAGTGATTTGGGACTAGCGAAAGAGACCCAGTACTTC. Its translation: CASSDLGLAKETQYF.